This is a list of T cell receptor beta chains from one sample in a study of control samples from healthy donors and cancer patients. Clones were read by immunoSEQ multiplex PCR, and TCRdb kept only the in-frame ones, dropping some. The data contain just over 90,000 clones, around 83% of them singletons. Material for sequencing was blood. These receptors were collected from a woman aged 50 to 60 in good health. CDR3s include the opening cysteine and the closing phenylalanine or tryptophan. Fields, in order: clone size, D gene, V gene, J gene, CDR3 DNA, CDR3 protein. D genes are given only for firm matches. Clone size is shown for a subset of rows, as once, few, many or a class of expanded clone.

.	TRBD1	TRBV28	TRBJ1-2	TGTGCCAGCAGTTCACGACAGGGGGCATTTTATAACTATGGCTACACCTTC	CASSSRQGAFYNYGYTF
.	TRBD2	TRBV4-1	TRBJ2-1	TGCGCCAGCAGCCAAGATTTAGAAGCGGGGGGGTACAGTGAGCAGTTCTTC	CASSQDLEAGGYSEQFF
.	.	TRBV6-6	TRBJ2-6	TGTGCCAGCAGTTCCGACTCGGGGGCCAACGTCCTGACTTTC	CASSSDSGANVLTF
.	TRBD2	TRBV11-3	TRBJ2-1	TGTGCCAGCAGCGTCGGGACTAGCGGGGAGAATGAGCAGTTCTTC	CASSVGTSGENEQFF
.	TRBD1	TRBV11-3	TRBJ2-7	TGTGCCAGCAGCTTAGGGGACAGGCCGCCTTACGAGCAGTACTTC	CASSLGDRPPYEQYF
.	.	TRBV14	TRBJ2-1	TGTGCCAGCAGCCAAGTACCCTCCTACAATGAGCAGTTCTTC	CASSQVPSYNEQFF
.	TRBD2	TRBV7-9	TRBJ2-1	TGTGCCAGCAGCTTGACGGAGCGGGAGGTCTTC	CASSLTEREVF
.	.	TRBV19	TRBJ2-1	TGTGCCAGTAGTCAGAGCCTACTCTCCTACAATGAGCAGTTCTTC	CASSQSLLSYNEQFF
.	TRBD1	TRBV3-1/TRBV3-2	TRBJ2-7	TGTGCCAGCAGCCGGTTTCGGGACAGCCTAAACTACGAGCAGTACTTC	CASSRFRDSLNYEQYF
.	.	TRBV6-2/TRBV6-3	TRBJ1-1	TGTGCCAGCAGTCCACGCATCGGGAACACTGAAGCTTTCTTT	CASSPRIGNTEAFF
.	TRBD2	TRBV7-8	TRBJ2-1	TGTGCCAGCAGCTTAGAAGCGGGAGGGTCCTACAATGAGCAGTTCTTC	CASSLEAGGSYNEQFF
.	.	TRBV28	TRBJ2-5	TGTGCCAGCAGTTTGGCGGCAGGGGAAATGGAGACCCAGTACTTC	CASSLAAGEMETQYF
.	.	TRBV7-9	TRBJ2-3	TGTGCCAGCAGCCCGAACCTAGGGGGTCTCGCAGATACGCAGTATTTT	CASSPNLGGLADTQYF
.	TRBD1	TRBV7-9	TRBJ1-4	TGTGCCAGCAGCTTAACAGGACAGGGCCTTTATGAAAAACTGTTTTTT	CASSLTGQGLYEKLFF
.	TRBD2	TRBV19	TRBJ2-3	TGTGCCAGTAGTGCGACTAGCGGGAGAGGCACAGATACGCAGTATTTT	CASSATSGRGTDTQYF
.	.	TRBV4-2	TRBJ2-5	TGTGCCAGCAGCCCTGGACACCAAGAGACCCAGTACTTC	CASSPGHQETQYF
.	TRBD1	TRBV18	TRBJ1-1	TGTGCCAGCTCACCTACAGGGGGCGGCTTTAACACTGAAGCTTTCTTT	CASSPTGGGFNTEAFF
.	.	TRBV7-2	TRBJ1-2	TGTGCCAGCAGCTACAGGGTAGAGGCCTATGGCTACACCTTC	CASSYRVEAYGYTF
.	TRBD2	TRBV25-1	TRBJ2-3	TGTGCCAGCAGTGCTTGGGGGGACTCGGGAGGGCAGTATTTT	CASSAWGDSGGQYF
.	.	TRBV11-2	TRBJ2-7	TGTGCCAGCAGCTTTAGCTCCTACGAGCAGTACTTC	CASSFSSYEQYF
.	.	TRBV5-1	TRBJ1-1	TGCGCCAGCAGCTCGAACCGGGAAACAAGGGACACTGAAGCTTTCTTT	CASSSNRETRDTEAFF
few	.	TRBV6-4	TRBJ2-2	TGTGCCAGCAGCCAGGTCCCGAACACCGGGGAGCTGTTTTTT	CASSQVPNTGELFF
once	.	TRBV5-1	TRBJ2-5	TGCGCCAGCAGCTTAAACCCGGACAGCGAAGAGACCCAGTACTTC	CASSLNPDSEETQYF
.	TRBD1	TRBV27	TRBJ1-1	TGTGCCAGCAGTGAGTACAGGGGCACTGAAGCTTTCTTT	CASSEYRGTEAFF
once	.	TRBV7-2	TRBJ2-1	TGTGCCAGCAGCTCCAGGGGGGCCCTTGAGCAGTTCTTC	CASSSRGALEQFF
.	TRBD1	TRBV5-1	TRBJ2-7	TGCGCCAGCAGCCCGGGACAGATTTCCTACGAGCAGTACTTC	CASSPGQISYEQYF
.	.	TRBV5-6	TRBJ1-2	TGTGCCAGCAGCTGGAACTCAGGGAACTATGGCTACACCTTC	CASSWNSGNYGYTF
.	.	TRBV28	TRBJ2-7	TGTGCCAGCAGTTTTCGGGGAAAGCAGTACTTC	CASSFRGKQYF
.	.	TRBV20-1	TRBJ1-1	TGCAGTGCTAGTGCGGGCCTGTACCGGGGAGACACTGAAGCTTTCTTT	CSASAGLYRGDTEAFF
.	.	TRBV5-3	TRBJ1-1	TGTGCCAGAAGCTTGATTGGGGGGAACACTGAAGCTTTCTTT	CARSLIGGNTEAFF
.	.	TRBV19	TRBJ2-7	TGTGCCAGTAGTATGGTAATTGCCCACGAGCAGTACTTC	CASSMVIAHEQYF
.	TRBD2	TRBV28	TRBJ2-7	TGTGCCAGCAGTGGACAAGCGGGAGGCGCCTACGAGCAGTACTTC	CASSGQAGGAYEQYF
.	.	TRBV6-2/TRBV6-3	TRBJ2-2	TGTGCCAGCAGTTACTCAGCGTCCGGGGAGCTGTTTTTT	CASSYSASGELFF
.	.	TRBV4-3	TRBJ1-1	TGCGCCAGCAGCCTCGTGGTGGATGGGGGCACTGAAGCTTTCTTT	CASSLVVDGGTEAFF
few	TRBD1	TRBV9	TRBJ1-4	TGTGCCAGCGCCCCCCGGGACAGCCTTAATGAAAAACTGTTTTTT	CASAPRDSLNEKLFF
.	.	TRBV29-1	TRBJ1-3	TGCAGCGTTGGCCAAAACTCTGGAAACACCATATATTTT	CSVGQNSGNTIYF
.	TRBD1	TRBV28	TRBJ2-3	TGTGCCAGCAGACCCTGGGCTTCGGACAGGGGGACAGATACGCAGTATTTT	CASRPWASDRGTDTQYF
few	.	TRBV4-2	TRBJ1-2	TGTGCCAGCAGCCAAGAAGGGGAGTTTTCGGACTACACCTTC	CASSQEGEFSDYTF
.	TRBD1	TRBV28	TRBJ2-7	TGTGCCAGCAGGCACTCTGGGACAGGGGGCTCCTACGAGCAGTACTTC	CASRHSGTGGSYEQYF
.	.	TRBV5-5	TRBJ2-2	TGTGCCAGCAGCGCGGGACCGAACACCGGGGAGCTGTTTTTT	CASSAGPNTGELFF
.	.	TRBV5-5	TRBJ2-1	TGTGCCAGCAGCTTGGAGGCATACGGGACCCCGCGGGGTGAGCAGTTCTTC	CASSLEAYGTPRGEQFF
few	TRBD1	TRBV3-1/TRBV3-2	TRBJ1-2	TGTGCCAGCAGCCAGTCCCGACAGGGTAACTATGGCTACACCTTC	CASSQSRQGNYGYTF
.	.	TRBV15	TRBJ1-3	TGTGCCACCAGCCCCCGACAGGTCTCTGGAAACACCATATATTTT	CATSPRQVSGNTIYF
.	TRBD2	TRBV5-5	TRBJ2-1	TGTGCCAGCAATCAGCGGCTAGCGGAAGTGAATGAGCAGTTCTTC	CASNQRLAEVNEQFF
.	.	TRBV5-4	TRBJ2-7	TGTGCCAGCAGCCTAGGGACTCGCGCCGGGGAGCAGTACTTC	CASSLGTRAGEQYF
once	TRBD1	TRBV6-6	TRBJ1-2	TGTGCCAGCAGGGTGGGACAGGGATCAGGTGGCTACACCTTC	CASRVGQGSGGYTF